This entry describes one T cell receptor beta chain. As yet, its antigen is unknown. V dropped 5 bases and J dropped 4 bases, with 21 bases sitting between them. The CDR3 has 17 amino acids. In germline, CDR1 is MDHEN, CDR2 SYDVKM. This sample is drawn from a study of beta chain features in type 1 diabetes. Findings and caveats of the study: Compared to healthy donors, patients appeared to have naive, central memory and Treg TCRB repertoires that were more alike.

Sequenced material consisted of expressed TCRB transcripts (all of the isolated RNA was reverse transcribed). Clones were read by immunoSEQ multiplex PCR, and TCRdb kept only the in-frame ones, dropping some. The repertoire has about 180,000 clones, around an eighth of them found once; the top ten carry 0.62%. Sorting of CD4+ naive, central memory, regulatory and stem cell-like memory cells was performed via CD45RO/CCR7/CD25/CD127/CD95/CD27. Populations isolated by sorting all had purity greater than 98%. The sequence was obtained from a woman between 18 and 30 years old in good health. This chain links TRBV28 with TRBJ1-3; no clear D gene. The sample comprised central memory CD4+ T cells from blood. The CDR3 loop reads CASSTRTVGGLGNTIYF. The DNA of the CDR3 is TGTGCCAGCAGTACGCGGACCGTAGGAGGGCTAGGAAACACCATATATTTT.